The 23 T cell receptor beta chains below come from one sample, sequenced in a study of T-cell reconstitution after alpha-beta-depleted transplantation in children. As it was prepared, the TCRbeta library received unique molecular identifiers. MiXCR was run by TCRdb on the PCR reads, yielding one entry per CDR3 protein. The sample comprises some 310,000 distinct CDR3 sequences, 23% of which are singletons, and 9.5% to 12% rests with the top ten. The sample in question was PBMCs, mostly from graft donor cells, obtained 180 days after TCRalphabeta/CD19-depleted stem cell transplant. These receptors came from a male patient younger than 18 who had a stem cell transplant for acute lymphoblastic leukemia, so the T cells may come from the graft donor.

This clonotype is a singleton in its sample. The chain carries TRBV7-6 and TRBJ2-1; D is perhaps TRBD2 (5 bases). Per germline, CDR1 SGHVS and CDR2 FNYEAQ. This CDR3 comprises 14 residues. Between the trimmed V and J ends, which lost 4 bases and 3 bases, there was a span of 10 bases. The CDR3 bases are TGTGCCAGCAGCTCAACTCGGGGCTACAATGAGCAGTTCTTC. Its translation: CASSSTRGYNEQFF.

This chain's CDR3 is CASSYSLAGGWTGELFF. The CDR3 DNA reads TGTGCCAGCAGTTACTCGCTAGCGGGAGGGTGGACCGGGGAGCTGTTTTTT. This chain joins TRBV6-5 and TRBJ2-2; 12 bases are a match to TRBD2. Germline V gives CDR1 MNHEY, CDR2 SVGAGI. The CDR3 is made up of 17 amino acids. J was trimmed by 5 bases and V by 0 bases; bases with no gene match: 4.

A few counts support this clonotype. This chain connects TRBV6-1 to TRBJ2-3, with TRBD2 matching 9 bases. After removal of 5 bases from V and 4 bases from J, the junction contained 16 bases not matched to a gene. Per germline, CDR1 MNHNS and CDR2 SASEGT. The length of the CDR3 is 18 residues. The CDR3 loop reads CASSKTNSGTSIPDTQYF. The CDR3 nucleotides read TGTGCCAGCAGTAAAACAAACTCCGGGACTAGCATCCCAGATACGCAGTATTTT.

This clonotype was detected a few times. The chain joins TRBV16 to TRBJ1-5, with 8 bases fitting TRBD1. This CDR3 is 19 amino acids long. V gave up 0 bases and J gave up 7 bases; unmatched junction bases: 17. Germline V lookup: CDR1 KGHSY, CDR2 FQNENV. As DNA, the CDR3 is TGTGCCAGCAGCCAATCGACGGGATTTTGGGGGACAGGAACCCAGCCCCAGCATTTT. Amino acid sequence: CASSQSTGFWGTGTQPQHF.

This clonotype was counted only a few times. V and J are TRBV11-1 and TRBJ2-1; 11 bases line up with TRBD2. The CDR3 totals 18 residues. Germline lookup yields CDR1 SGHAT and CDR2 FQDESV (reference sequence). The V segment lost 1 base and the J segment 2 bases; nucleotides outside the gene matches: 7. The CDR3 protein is CASSLERLAGGPYNEQFF. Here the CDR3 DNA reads TGTGCCAGCAGCTTAGAGAGGCTAGCGGGAGGACCCTACAATGAGCAGTTCTTC.

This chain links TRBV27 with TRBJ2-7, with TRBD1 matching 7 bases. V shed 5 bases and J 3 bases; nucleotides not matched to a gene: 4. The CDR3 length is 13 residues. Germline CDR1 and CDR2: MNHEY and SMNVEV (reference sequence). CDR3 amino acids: CASSVGQLYEQYF. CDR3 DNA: TGTGCCAGCAGTGTGGGACAGCTCTACGAGCAGTACTTC.

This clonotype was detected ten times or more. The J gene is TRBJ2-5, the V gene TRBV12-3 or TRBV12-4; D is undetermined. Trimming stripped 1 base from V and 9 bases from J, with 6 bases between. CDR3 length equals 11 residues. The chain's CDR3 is CASSLGQPQYF. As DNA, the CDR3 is TGTGCCAGCAGTTTAGGCCAGCCCCAGTACTTC.

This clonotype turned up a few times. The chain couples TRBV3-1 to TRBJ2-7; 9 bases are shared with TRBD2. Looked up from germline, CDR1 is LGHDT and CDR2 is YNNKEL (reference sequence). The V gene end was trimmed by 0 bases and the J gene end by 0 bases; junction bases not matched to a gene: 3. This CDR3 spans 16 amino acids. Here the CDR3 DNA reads TGTGCCAGCAGCCAAGATCTAGCGGGGATCTCCTACGAGCAGTACTTC. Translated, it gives CASSQDLAGISYEQYF.

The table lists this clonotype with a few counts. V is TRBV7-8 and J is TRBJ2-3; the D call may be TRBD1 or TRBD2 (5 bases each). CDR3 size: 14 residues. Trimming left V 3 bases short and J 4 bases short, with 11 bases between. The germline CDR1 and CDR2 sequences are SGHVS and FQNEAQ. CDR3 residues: CASSFLGVPDTQYF. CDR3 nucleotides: TGTGCCAGCAGCTTCCTGGGGGTACCAGATACGCAGTATTTT.

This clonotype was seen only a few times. The CDR3 DNA follows: TGCGCCAGCAGCTTGGACCTGAGGGACACTGAAGCTTTCTTT. Its translation: CASSLDLRDTEAFF. The chain joins TRBV5-1 to TRBJ1-1, with D unresolved. CDR1 SGHRS and CDR2 YFSETQ come from the germline V gene. The germline V and J ends were trimmed by 0 bases and 3 bases, with 9 bases remaining between them. CDR3 length: 14 amino acids. The whole variable domain, filled in from reference TRBV5-1 and TRBJ1-1, reads KAGVTQTPRYLIKTRGQQVTLSCSPISGHRSVSWYQQTPGQGLQFLFEYFSETQRNKGNFPGRFSGRQFSNSRSEMNVSTLELGDSALYLCASSLDLRDTEAFFGQGTRLTVV.

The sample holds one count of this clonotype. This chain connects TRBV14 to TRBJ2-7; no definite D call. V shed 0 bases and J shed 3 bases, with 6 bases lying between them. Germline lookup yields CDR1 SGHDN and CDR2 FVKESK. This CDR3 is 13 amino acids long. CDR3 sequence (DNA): TGTGCCAGCAGCCAAGATCAGCTCTACGAGCAGTACTTC. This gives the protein CASSQDQLYEQYF.

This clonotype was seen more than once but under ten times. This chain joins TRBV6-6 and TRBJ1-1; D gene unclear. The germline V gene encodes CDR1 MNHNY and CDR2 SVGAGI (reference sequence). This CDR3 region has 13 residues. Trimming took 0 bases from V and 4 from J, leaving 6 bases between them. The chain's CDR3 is CASSYSKGTEAFF. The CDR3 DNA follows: TGTGCCAGCAGTTACTCAAAGGGCACTGAAGCTTTCTTT.

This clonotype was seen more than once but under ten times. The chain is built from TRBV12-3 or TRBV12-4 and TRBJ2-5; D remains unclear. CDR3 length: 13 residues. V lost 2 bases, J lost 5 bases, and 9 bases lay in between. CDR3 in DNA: TGTGCCAGCAGTTTAACGAGAAGGGAGACCCAGTACTTC. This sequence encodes CASSLTRRETQYF.

The CDR3 reads CASSFGTGEWGSPLHF. In nucleotides, the CDR3 is TGCGCCAGCAGCTTCGGGACAGGGGAATGGGGATCACCCCTCCACTTT. The chain employs TRBV5-1 and TRBJ1-6, with 10 bases lining up with TRBD1. Germline values: CDR1 SGHRS, CDR2 YFSETQ. V was clipped by 2 bases and J by 10 bases; unmatched bases: 9. This CDR3 contains 16 residues.

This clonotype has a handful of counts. The CDR3 spells CASLEGAPNEKLFF. CDR3 nucleotides: TGTGCCAGCCTAGAGGGAGCACCAAACGAAAAACTGTTTTTT. The genes are TRBV7-9 and TRBJ1-4; no clear D gene. With 8 bases removed from V and 8 bases from J, the gap between germline ends came to 18 bases. The CDR3 loop spans 14 amino acids. The germline gives CDR1 SEHNR, CDR2 FQNEAQ (reference sequence).

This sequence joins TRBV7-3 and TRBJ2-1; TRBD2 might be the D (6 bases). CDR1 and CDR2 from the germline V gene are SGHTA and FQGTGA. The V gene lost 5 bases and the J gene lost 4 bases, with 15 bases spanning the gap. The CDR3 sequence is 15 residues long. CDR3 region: CASSPSSEVYNEQFF. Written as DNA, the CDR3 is TGTGCCAGCAGCCCATCTAGCGAAGTGTACAATGAGCAGTTCTTC.

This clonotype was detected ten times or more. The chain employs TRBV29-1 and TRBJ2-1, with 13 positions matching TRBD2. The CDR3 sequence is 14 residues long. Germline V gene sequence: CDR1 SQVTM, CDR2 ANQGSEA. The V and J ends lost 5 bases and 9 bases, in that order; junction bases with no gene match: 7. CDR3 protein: CSVLGLAGEFEQFF. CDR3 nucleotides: TGCAGCGTTCTCGGACTAGCGGGAGAGTTTGAGCAGTTCTTC.

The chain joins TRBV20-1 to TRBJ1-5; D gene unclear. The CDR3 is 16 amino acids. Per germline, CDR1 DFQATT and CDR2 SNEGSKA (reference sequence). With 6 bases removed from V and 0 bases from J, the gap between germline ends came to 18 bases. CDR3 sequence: CSAPGGLMYSNQPQHF. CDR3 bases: TGCAGTGCCCCGGGAGGTCTCATGTATAGCAATCAGCCCCAGCATTTT.

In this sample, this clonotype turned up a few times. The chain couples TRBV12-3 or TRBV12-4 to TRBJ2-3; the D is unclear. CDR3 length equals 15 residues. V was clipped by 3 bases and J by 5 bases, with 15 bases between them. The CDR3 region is CASSFWNSARDTQYF. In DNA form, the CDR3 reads TGTGCCAGCAGTTTTTGGAACAGCGCGAGAGATACGCAGTATTTT.

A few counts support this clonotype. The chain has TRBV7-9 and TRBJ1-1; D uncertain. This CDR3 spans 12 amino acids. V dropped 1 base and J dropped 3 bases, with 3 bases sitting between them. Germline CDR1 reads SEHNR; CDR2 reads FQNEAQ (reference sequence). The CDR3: CASSLEYTEAFF. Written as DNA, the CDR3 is TGTGCCAGCAGCTTAGAGTACACTGAAGCTTTCTTT.

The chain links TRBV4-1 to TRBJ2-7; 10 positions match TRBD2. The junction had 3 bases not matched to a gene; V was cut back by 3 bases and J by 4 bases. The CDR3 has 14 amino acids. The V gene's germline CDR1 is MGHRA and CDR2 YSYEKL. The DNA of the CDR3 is TGCGCCAGCAGCCACCTAGCGGGAGCTTACGAGCAGTACTTC. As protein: CASSHLAGAYEQYF.

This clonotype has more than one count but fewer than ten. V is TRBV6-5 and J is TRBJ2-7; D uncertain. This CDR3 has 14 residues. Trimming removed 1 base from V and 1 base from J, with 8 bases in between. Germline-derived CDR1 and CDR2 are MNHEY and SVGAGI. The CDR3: CASSYLDGSYEQYF. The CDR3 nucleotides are TGTGCCAGCAGTTACTTGGACGGATCCTACGAGCAGTACTTC.

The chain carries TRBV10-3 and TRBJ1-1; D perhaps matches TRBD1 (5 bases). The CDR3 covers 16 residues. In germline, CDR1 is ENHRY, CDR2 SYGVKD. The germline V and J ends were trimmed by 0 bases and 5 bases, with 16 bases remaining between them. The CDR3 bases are TGTGCCATCAGTGAGTCGGGGACCCTCCTGACAACTGAAGCTTTCTTT. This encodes CAISESGTLLTTEAFF.